These T cell receptor beta chains were read from a single sample in a study of CD8 T cells in ankylosing spondylitis. TCRdb recomputed calls from the 5' RACE reads with MiXCR, one row per CDR3 protein. The sample contains about 170,000 distinct CDR3 sequences, about 18% of which appear only once. Sequencing was carried out using blood, either unsorted or a sorted T cell fraction (not recorded which). The origin of the receptors is a male donor with ankylosing spondylitis or in good health (not recorded which). The CDR3 runs from the conserved cysteine through the conserved F or W. D genes are given only for firm matches. Expanded clones get a size class; other rows say once, few or many, or leave the size out.

TRBD1	TRBV20-1	TRBJ2-7	many	CSAFPPGQGIQVEQYF	TGCAGTGCCTTCCCTCCGGGACAGGGGATTCAGGTCGAGCAGTACTTC
TRBD1	TRBV29-1	TRBJ2-1	NA	CSEGTGGYNEQFF	TGCAGCGAAGGGACAGGGGGGTACAATGAGCAGTTCTTC
NA	TRBV5-1	TRBJ1-2	NA	CASSLVPGESYGYTF	TGCGCCAGCAGCTTGGTCCCAGGGGAAAGCTATGGCTACACCTTC
NA	TRBV28	TRBJ2-7	many	CASSLLYRSSYEQYF	TGTGCCAGCAGTTTATTGTACCGAAGCTCCTACGAGCAGTACTTC
NA	TRBV10-3	TRBJ1-1	NA	CAISVRVGNTEAFF	TGTGCCATCAGTGTCAGGGTGGGGAACACTGAAGCTTTCTTT
NA	TRBV6-6	TRBJ1-4	NA	CASIDLNEKLFF	TGTGCCAGCATCGACCTTAATGAAAAACTGTTTTTT
NA	TRBV20-1	TRBJ1-2	once	CSAREMTGPRSMWENF	TGCAGTGCTAGAGAGATGACAGGCCCCCGATCGATGTGGGAAAATTTC
TRBD1	TRBV5-8	TRBJ2-2	many	CASSTPGTVINTGELFF	TGTGCCAGCAGCACCCCCGGGACAGTTATTAACACCGGGGAGCTGTTTTTT
TRBD1	TRBV5-5	TRBJ2-1	few	CASSPGQGPYNEQFF	TGTGCCAGCAGCCCGGGACAGGGCCCCTACAATGAGCAATTCTTC
TRBD2	TRBV3-1	TRBJ2-3	many	CASSKERLAGGFVDTQYF	TGTGCCAGCAGCAAAGAGCGACTAGCGGGAGGTTTCGTTGATACGCAGTATTTT
TRBD1	TRBV18	TRBJ2-2	NA	CASSPTGTNTGELFF	TGTGCCAGCTCACCGACAGGGACGAACACCGGGGAGCTGTTTTTT
NA	TRBV7-8	TRBJ1-6	many	CASSLGRTNSPLHF	TGTGCCAGCAGCTTAGGGCGGACCAATTCACCCCTCCACTTT
NA	TRBV5-1	TRBJ2-1	few	CASSPRDRQYNEQFF	TGCGCCAGCAGCCCCCGGGACCGACAATACAATGAGCAGTTCTTC
NA	TRBV5-1	TRBJ1-4	many	CASSSDNPTNEKLFF	TGCGCCAGCAGCTCGGACAACCCAACTAATGAAAAACTGTTTTTT
TRBD2	TRBV10-3	TRBJ2-7	many	CAISDYVSGASSYEQYF	TGTGCCATCAGTGATTACGTGAGCGGGGCTAGCTCCTACGAGCAGTACTTC
NA	TRBV4-1	TRBJ2-7	many	CASSHNAAMGSYEQYF	TGCGCCAGCAGCCATAACGCGGCCATGGGGTCCTACGAGCAGTACTTC
NA	TRBV28	TRBJ2-7	few	CASSTWGTSYEQYF	TGTGCCAGCAGTACGTGGGGCACCTCCTACGAGCAGTACTTC
NA	TRBV24-1	TRBJ2-3	few	CATSDLWPSANTDTQYF	TGTGCCACCAGTGATTTGTGGCCCAGCGCCAACACAGATACGCAGTATTTT
NA	TRBV5-1	TRBJ1-2	many	CASSLMGQLGYTF	TGCGCCAGCAGCTTGATGGGACAACTCGGCTACACCTTC
NA	TRBV5-1	TRBJ1-1	NA	CASSRPGGSMNTEAFF	TGCGCCAGCAGCCGGCCGGGGGGCTCCATGAACACTGAAGCTTTCTTT
NA	TRBV28	TRBJ2-3	NA	CASSLMGDTQYF	TGTGCCAGCAGTTTAATGGGGGATACGCAGTATTTT
NA	TRBV11-2	TRBJ2-1	NA	CASSLKGGSLNEQFF	TGTGCCAGCAGCTTAAAGGGAGGAAGTCTCAATGAGCAGTTCTTC
NA	TRBV4-1	TRBJ2-3	NA	CASSRRGRFTDTQYF	TGCGCCAGCAGCCGGAGGGGGCGATTCACGGATACGCAGTATTTT